The rows below give T cell receptor beta chains drawn from one sample of a study of metastatic and nonmetastatic thyroid tumors. TCRdb reassembled clones from the PCR reads with MiXCR. Here the sample spans about 69,000 clones, over 12% being singletons. The sample was blood. The origin of the receptors is a male donor with papillary thyroid cancer or a benign thyroid nodule (not recorded which). Some clones in this sample may be carry-over from other donors' samples. CDR3s include the opening cysteine and the closing phenylalanine or tryptophan. The order of the fields is D gene, V gene, clone size, CDR3 length, J gene, CDR3 DNA, CDR3 protein. A D gene is named only where the DNA matches it firmly. A row's size may be missing; if present it is once, few, many or a size class.

d_gene: NA; v_gene: TRBV7-9; abundance: NA; len: 11; j_gene: TRBJ1-1; CDR3nt: TGTGCCAGCAGTTCGAGCACTGAAGCTTTCTTT; CDR3aa: CASSSSTEAFF
d_gene: NA; v_gene: TRBV6-5; abundance: many; len: 16; j_gene: TRBJ2-5; CDR3nt: TGTGCCAGCAGTTACTTCTCCGGGACTCCCAAAGAGACCCAGTACTTC; CDR3aa: CASSYFSGTPKETQYF
d_gene: TRBD2; v_gene: TRBV29-1; abundance: many; len: 14; j_gene: TRBJ2-1; CDR3nt: TGCAGCGTTGGTTCGGCGGGAGTAAAGAATGAGCAGTTCTTC; CDR3aa: CSVGSAGVKNEQFF
d_gene: TRBD2; v_gene: TRBV11-2; abundance: NA; len: 17; j_gene: TRBJ2-3; CDR3nt: TGTGTCAGCAGCGTAGACCTAGCGGGCCCTATCACAGATACGCAGTATTTT; CDR3aa: CVSSVDLAGPITDTQYF
d_gene: NA; v_gene: TRBV5-1; abundance: many; len: 16; j_gene: TRBJ2-3; CDR3nt: TGCGCCAGCAGCTTGGGACCCACTTCTAGCACAGATACGCAGTATTTT; CDR3aa: CASSLGPTSSTDTQYF
d_gene: TRBD2; v_gene: TRBV7-2; abundance: NA; len: 15; j_gene: TRBJ2-2; CDR3nt: TGTGCCAGCAGCTTTGGCGGGGGGGCCCACGGGGAGCTGTTTTTT; CDR3aa: CASSFGGGAHGELFF
d_gene: NA; v_gene: TRBV4-2; abundance: many; len: 13; j_gene: TRBJ1-5; CDR3nt: TGTGCCAGCAGCCTTACAGGGCAACAGCCCCAGCATTTT; CDR3aa: CASSLTGQQPQHF
d_gene: TRBD1; v_gene: TRBV3-1; abundance: many; len: 18; j_gene: TRBJ2-1; CDR3nt: TGTGCCAGCAGCCAAGGTGGGATTGTTCGAGACAGGGCCAATGAGCAGTTCTTC; CDR3aa: CASSQGGIVRDRANEQFF
d_gene: NA; v_gene: TRBV30; abundance: many; len: 16; j_gene: TRBJ1-2; CDR3nt: TGTGCCTGGAGTTCCCCGTGGGCAGGTGATTTCTATGGCTACACCTTC; CDR3aa: CAWSSPWAGDFYGYTF
d_gene: TRBD1; v_gene: TRBV20-1; abundance: NA; len: 13; j_gene: TRBJ2-1; CDR3nt: TGCAGAGTTTCCGGGACAGGGTACAATGAGCAGTTCTTC; CDR3aa: CRVSGTGYNEQFF
d_gene: NA; v_gene: TRBV30; abundance: many; len: 15; j_gene: TRBJ2-3; CDR3nt: TGTGCCTGGAGTGTAGTTGGTGAATACACAGATACGCAGTATTTT; CDR3aa: CAWSVVGEYTDTQYF
d_gene: TRBD1; v_gene: TRBV4-2; abundance: many; len: 16; j_gene: TRBJ2-3; CDR3nt: TGTGCCAGCAGCCAATTTTGGGACAGCCCCACAGATACGCAGTATTTT; CDR3aa: CASSQFWDSPTDTQYF
d_gene: NA; v_gene: TRBV27; abundance: few; len: 14; j_gene: TRBJ1-1; CDR3nt: TGTGCCAGCAGTTTTGGGGGGCCAGGGAATAAAGCTTTCTTT; CDR3aa: CASSFGGPGNKAFF
d_gene: NA; v_gene: TRBV20-1; abundance: many; len: 13; j_gene: TRBJ2-2; CDR3nt: TGCAGTGCTCGCCCCCTGTGGACCGGGGAGCTGTTTTTT; CDR3aa: CSARPLWTGELFF
d_gene: NA; v_gene: TRBV29-1; abundance: many; len: 12; j_gene: TRBJ2-5; CDR3nt: TGCAGCGTTGGGGACGGTCAAGAGACCCAGTACTTC; CDR3aa: CSVGDGQETQYF
d_gene: NA; v_gene: TRBV4-3; abundance: many; len: 15; j_gene: TRBJ2-5; CDR3nt: TGCGCCAGCAGCCAAGGTCCCGGGAGCCAAGAGACCCAGTACTTC; CDR3aa: CASSQGPGSQETQYF
d_gene: NA; v_gene: TRBV15; abundance: many; len: 18; j_gene: TRBJ1-6; CDR3nt: TGTGCCACCAGCAGAGAATACTGGACTACAGACTATAATTCACCCCTCCACTTT; CDR3aa: CATSREYWTTDYNSPLHF
d_gene: NA; v_gene: TRBV27; abundance: many; len: 14; j_gene: TRBJ1-6; CDR3nt: TGTGCCAGCAGTTCGGGGAGGTATAATTCGCCCCTCCACTTT; CDR3aa: CASSSGRYNSPLHF
d_gene: NA; v_gene: TRBV6-6; abundance: NA; len: 18; j_gene: TRBJ2-3; CDR3nt: TGTGCCAGCATTTATATCCTAGGAAGGGTATCTAGCACAGATACGCAGTATTTT; CDR3aa: CASIYILGRVSSTDTQYF
d_gene: TRBD1; v_gene: TRBV27; abundance: many; len: 13; j_gene: TRBJ1-2; CDR3nt: TGTGCCAGCAGTTTTACAGGGGCCTATGGCTACACCTTC; CDR3aa: CASSFTGAYGYTF
d_gene: TRBD1; v_gene: TRBV6-1; abundance: few; len: 14; j_gene: TRBJ1-3; CDR3nt: TGTGCCAGCAGCCTCGACAGGGCCTGGGACACCATATATTTT; CDR3aa: CASSLDRAWDTIYF
d_gene: NA; v_gene: TRBV11-2; abundance: NA; len: 15; j_gene: TRBJ2-5; CDR3nt: TGTGCCAGCAGCTTTGGCTGGATTGGGAAAGAGACCCAGTACTTC; CDR3aa: CASSFGWIGKETQYF
d_gene: TRBD1; v_gene: TRBV28; abundance: many; len: 14; j_gene: TRBJ2-7; CDR3nt: TGTGCCAGCAGCAGAGGGGGGACAGGGTACGAGCAGTACTTC; CDR3aa: CASSRGGTGYEQYF
d_gene: NA; v_gene: TRBV5-1; abundance: many; len: 17; j_gene: TRBJ2-3; CDR3nt: TGCGCCAGCAGCTCGATGGCCTCGGCTAGCGGCACAGATACGCAGTATTTT; CDR3aa: CASSSMASASGTDTQYF
d_gene: TRBD1; v_gene: TRBV11-2; abundance: many; len: 16; j_gene: TRBJ1-2; CDR3nt: TGTGCCAGCAGCTCCGCCGGGACAGGGGGCGCAAAAGGCTACACCTTC; CDR3aa: CASSSAGTGGAKGYTF
d_gene: NA; v_gene: TRBV19; abundance: many; len: 16; j_gene: TRBJ1-1; CDR3nt: TGTGCCAGTAGTATACATTCGCCGTGGGCGGGGGCTGAAGCTTTCTTT; CDR3aa: CASSIHSPWAGAEAFF
d_gene: NA; v_gene: TRBV6-4; abundance: many; len: 13; j_gene: TRBJ2-3; CDR3nt: TGTGCCAGCAGCCCAAGAACCACAGATACGCAGTATTTT; CDR3aa: CASSPRTTDTQYF
d_gene: TRBD2; v_gene: TRBV20-1; abundance: many; len: 16; j_gene: TRBJ2-3; CDR3nt: TGCAGTGCTAACCCTCTTATAGCGGGAGGGACAGATACGCAGTATTTT; CDR3aa: CSANPLIAGGTDTQYF
d_gene: NA; v_gene: TRBV20-1; abundance: many; len: 12; j_gene: TRBJ1-4; CDR3nt: TGCAGCGTTTGGGGCACTAATGAAAAACTGTTTTTT; CDR3aa: CSVWGTNEKLFF
d_gene: TRBD2; v_gene: TRBV5-1; abundance: NA; len: 21; j_gene: TRBJ2-2; CDR3nt: TGCGCCAGCAGCTTGGGCCCGGGGGGACTAGCGGGAGGCACGAACACCGGGGAGCTGTTTTTT; CDR3aa: CASSLGPGGLAGGTNTGELFF
d_gene: TRBD1; v_gene: TRBV11-1; abundance: many; len: 15; j_gene: TRBJ1-2; CDR3nt: TGTGCCAGCAGCTTAGACCTAACAGGGGACTATGGCTACACCTTC; CDR3aa: CASSLDLTGDYGYTF
d_gene: NA; v_gene: TRBV28; abundance: many; len: 14; j_gene: TRBJ1-1; CDR3nt: TGCGCCAGCAGTTTAGGAAGAACATGGACTGAAGCTTTCTTT; CDR3aa: CASSLGRTWTEAFF
d_gene: NA; v_gene: TRBV5-1; abundance: once; len: 16; j_gene: TRBJ2-1; CDR3nt: TGCGCCAGCAGCTTAGAACAGGTAGCGCGATCCAATGAGCAGTTCTTC; CDR3aa: CASSLEQVARSNEQFF
d_gene: NA; v_gene: TRBV30; abundance: many; len: 12; j_gene: TRBJ2-5; CDR3nt: TGTGCCTGGAGATCGGGGGAAGAGACCCAGTACTTC; CDR3aa: CAWRSGEETQYF
d_gene: NA; v_gene: TRBV20-1; abundance: NA; len: 14; j_gene: TRBJ1-1; CDR3nt: TGCAGTGCTATAGATAGGTCCCTCAACACTGAAGCTTTCTTT; CDR3aa: CSAIDRSLNTEAFF
d_gene: TRBD2; v_gene: TRBV12-3/TRBV12-4; abundance: many; len: 19; j_gene: TRBJ2-2; CDR3nt: TGTGCCAGCAGTTTAGAGGGACTAGCGGGAGGAGGAAACCCCGGGGAGCTGTTTTTT; CDR3aa: CASSLEGLAGGGNPGELFF
d_gene: NA; v_gene: TRBV19; abundance: many; len: 13; j_gene: TRBJ1-2; CDR3nt: TGTGCCAGTAGTACGGACAGAACTTATGGCTACACCTTC; CDR3aa: CASSTDRTYGYTF
d_gene: TRBD1; v_gene: TRBV27; abundance: many; len: 14; j_gene: TRBJ2-7; CDR3nt: TGTGCCAGCAGTCTACCGGGACAGGGATCCGAGCAGTACTTC; CDR3aa: CASSLPGQGSEQYF
d_gene: TRBD2; v_gene: TRBV7-8; abundance: NA; len: 14; j_gene: TRBJ2-1; CDR3nt: TGTGCCAGCAGCTTAGCGCTAGCGGGTTATGAGCAGTTCTTC; CDR3aa: CASSLALAGYEQFF
d_gene: TRBD2; v_gene: TRBV7-2; abundance: many; len: 15; j_gene: TRBJ2-5; CDR3nt: TGTGCCAGCAGCTTAGGGGGGAGGGAGCAAGAGACCCAGTACTTC; CDR3aa: CASSLGGREQETQYF
d_gene: NA; v_gene: TRBV9; abundance: NA; len: 15; j_gene: TRBJ1-1; CDR3nt: TGTGCCAGCAGCTTTCAAGGGGGACAGAACACTGAAGCTTTCTTT; CDR3aa: CASSFQGGQNTEAFF
d_gene: NA; v_gene: TRBV11-3; abundance: many; len: 14; j_gene: TRBJ2-3; CDR3nt: TGTGCCAGCAGCTCAGGGACAACCACAGATACGCAGTATTTT; CDR3aa: CASSSGTTTDTQYF
d_gene: TRBD1; v_gene: TRBV5-4; abundance: many; len: 16; j_gene: TRBJ1-4; CDR3nt: TGTGCCAGCAGCTTGGGCCTAGGACAGGGGAATGAAAAACTGTTTTTT; CDR3aa: CASSLGLGQGNEKLFF
d_gene: TRBD2; v_gene: TRBV11-2; abundance: once; len: 17; j_gene: TRBJ2-2; CDR3nt: TGTGCCAGCAGCTTAGTCCTAGCGGGAGTGTCAGCCGGGGAGCTGTTTTTT; CDR3aa: CASSLVLAGVSAGELFF
d_gene: NA; v_gene: TRBV20-1; abundance: many; len: 10; j_gene: TRBJ2-5; CDR3nt: TGCAGTGCTAGTGGAGAGACCCAGTACTTC; CDR3aa: CSASGETQYF
d_gene: TRBD2; v_gene: TRBV20-1; abundance: once; len: 16; j_gene: TRBJ2-2; CDR3nt: TGCAGTGCTAGAGCTTATAGCGGGAGTCTCACCGGGGAGCTGTTTTTT; CDR3aa: CSARAYSGSLTGELFF
d_gene: NA; v_gene: TRBV28; abundance: many; len: 14; j_gene: TRBJ2-7; CDR3nt: TGTGCCAGCAGTTTAGTACAGGGTACCTACGAGCAGTACTTC; CDR3aa: CASSLVQGTYEQYF
d_gene: NA; v_gene: TRBV7-3; abundance: many; len: 15; j_gene: TRBJ1-2; CDR3nt: TGTGCCAGCAGCCCGCAGGGTGCGTCTAACTATGGCTACACCTTC; CDR3aa: CASSPQGASNYGYTF
d_gene: TRBD2; v_gene: TRBV9; abundance: many; len: 16; j_gene: TRBJ2-3; CDR3nt: TGTGCCAGCAGCGATGGGAGGGCCCCACTCACAGATACGCAGTATTTT; CDR3aa: CASSDGRAPLTDTQYF
d_gene: NA; v_gene: TRBV4-2; abundance: few; len: 14; j_gene: TRBJ2-1; CDR3nt: TGTGCCAGCAGCCAAGAATCGGTCATTAATGAGCAGTTCTTC; CDR3aa: CASSQESVINEQFF
d_gene: NA; v_gene: TRBV16; abundance: many; len: 14; j_gene: TRBJ1-2; CDR3nt: TGTGCCAGCAGCCGAGTTCAGACCGGGTATGGCTACACCTTC; CDR3aa: CASSRVQTGYGYTF
d_gene: NA; v_gene: TRBV6-2/TRBV6-3; abundance: many; len: 18; j_gene: TRBJ1-6; CDR3nt: TGTGCCAGCAGGATAACGGCATCAGCCTACTCCTATAATTCACCCCTCCACTTT; CDR3aa: CASRITASAYSYNSPLHF
d_gene: TRBD2; v_gene: TRBV6-1; abundance: NA; len: 15; j_gene: TRBJ2-1; CDR3nt: TGTGCCAGCAGACGTACTAGTGGGAGGGCCAATGAGCAGTTCTTC; CDR3aa: CASRRTSGRANEQFF
d_gene: TRBD2; v_gene: TRBV6-2/TRBV6-3; abundance: few; len: 14; j_gene: TRBJ2-3; CDR3nt: TGTGCCAGCAAAGCGGGACTTGGCACAGATACGCAGTATTTT; CDR3aa: CASKAGLGTDTQYF
d_gene: TRBD1; v_gene: TRBV4-1; abundance: many; len: 18; j_gene: TRBJ1-2; CDR3nt: TGCGCCAGCAGCCACACTCCGGACAGGGCCAATATACTCTATGGCTACACCTTC; CDR3aa: CASSHTPDRANILYGYTF
d_gene: NA; v_gene: TRBV12-3/TRBV12-4; abundance: few; len: 13; j_gene: TRBJ2-1; CDR3nt: TGTGCCAGCAGTTTAATGGGGCTCGATGAGCAGTCCTTC; CDR3aa: CASSLMGLDEQSF
d_gene: NA; v_gene: TRBV13; abundance: few; len: 13; j_gene: TRBJ1-1; CDR3nt: TGTGCCATCAGCTCGGGACGGAACACTGAGGCTTTCTTT; CDR3aa: CAISSGRNTEAFF
d_gene: NA; v_gene: TRBV3-1; abundance: many; len: 15; j_gene: TRBJ2-7; CDR3nt: TGTGCCAGCAGCTACGGGACTTCCAGCTCCTACGAGCAGTACTTC; CDR3aa: CASSYGTSSSYEQYF
d_gene: NA; v_gene: TRBV27; abundance: many; len: 12; j_gene: TRBJ2-3; CDR3nt: TGTGCCAGCAGTCCCCAAGGGGGAACGCAGTATTTT; CDR3aa: CASSPQGGTQYF
d_gene: TRBD1; v_gene: TRBV30; abundance: many; len: 14; j_gene: TRBJ2-5; CDR3nt: TGTGCCTGGACCCCGGACAGGGTACTAGAGACCCAGTACTTC; CDR3aa: CAWTPDRVLETQYF